This record looks at one TCR beta chain sequence and its context. No antigen is known for it. Vbeta (60) and Jbeta (13) primers were used in the PCR. Only in-frame clones appear in the TCRdb table, and some are missing; sequencing was by immunoSEQ multiplex PCR. The sample shows 150,000 to 200,000 clones, under 80% of them seen only once. Germline V gives CDR1 SGHAT, CDR2 FQNNGV. Between the trimmed V and J ends, which lost 1 base and 4 bases, there was a span of 11 bases. The length of the CDR3 is 14 residues. This entry comes from a study of cytomegalovirus exposure and HLA in healthy donors. Study findings and constraints: Looking again later, the authors saw that most CMV-associated TCR beta chains seemed HLA-restricted. Per published accounts, TCR beta sequences correctly predicted the HLA-A and HLA-B alleles of most subjects. Sequencing likely caused a cluster of highly shared sequence variants.

The receptor was isolated from a female donor in good health and CMV-seronegative. Material: PBMCs. The chain has TRBV11-2 and TRBJ2-7; D possibly corresponds to TRBD1 (5 bases). CDR3 bases: TGTGCCAGCAGCTTAGGGCCAGGGCCATACGAGCAGTACTTC. Protein product: CASSLGPGPYEQYF.